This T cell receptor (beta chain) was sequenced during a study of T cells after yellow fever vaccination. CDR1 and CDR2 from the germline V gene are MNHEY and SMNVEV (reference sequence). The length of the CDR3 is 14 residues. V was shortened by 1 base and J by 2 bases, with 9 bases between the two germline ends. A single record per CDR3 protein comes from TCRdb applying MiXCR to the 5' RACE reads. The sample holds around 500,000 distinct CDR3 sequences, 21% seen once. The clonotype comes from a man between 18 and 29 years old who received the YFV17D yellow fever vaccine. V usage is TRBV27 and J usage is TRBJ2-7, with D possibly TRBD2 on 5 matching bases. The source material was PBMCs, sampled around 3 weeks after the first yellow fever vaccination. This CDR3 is CASSLYPLAYEQYF. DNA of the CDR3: TGTGCCAGCAGTTTATATCCACTAGCCTACGAGCAGTACTTC.